This TCR beta chain was sequenced in a study of shared clonotypes between healthy human individuals. Broader study findings: Estimated richness values were generally larger in naive subsets than in memory subsets.

Repertoires were generated with immunoSEQ multiplex PCR, while TCRdb's copy carries only in-frame clones and drops some. The top ten hold roughly 1% of the sample, which has about 2 million clones, about 95% seen once. This clone was seen a few times. Its antigen is as yet unknown. Looked up from germline, CDR1 is MDHEN and CDR2 is SYDVKM. This CDR3 comprises 12 residues. V lost 7 bases, J lost 1 base, and 5 bases lay in between. CD45RO negativity and positive selection for CCR7 defined naive CD8 cells, a population that excluded terminally differentiated effector memory CD45RA+ cells. The chain has TRBV28 and TRBJ1-5; D not certain. The TCR was taken from a man in his late teens or twenties in good health. The sequencing sample was made of naive CD8+ T cells sorted from blood. The CDR3 is CASTGSNQPQHF. The CDR3 DNA reads as TGTGCCAGCACAGGAAGCAATCAGCCCCAGCATTTT.